The 8 T cell receptor beta chains below come from one sample, sequenced in a study of blood T cells in healthy people across ages. PCR was performed a second time for 7 to 11 cycles using a sample-barcoded 5' primer and a J-beta primer mix. TCRdb ran MiXCR on the 5' RACE reads and lists one entry per CDR3 protein. The data hold over 600,000 distinct CDR3 sequences, with roughly two fifths observed a single time. Specimen: blood. The receptors here all came from a man at least 80 years old in good health.

This clonotype has a handful of counts. A much bigger clone sits one base away, suggesting this may be a read error. The rearrangement uses TRBV29-1 and TRBJ2-1, with a possible D match to TRBD2 (5 bases). Looked up from germline, CDR1 is SQVTM and CDR2 is ANQGSEA. V was trimmed by 3 bases and J by 2 bases, leaving 11 bases between them. The CDR3 runs 14 residues. CDR3: CSVDVRAAYNEQFF. As DNA, the CDR3 is TGCAGCGTTGACGTACGAGCGGCCTACAATGAGCAGTTCTTC.

The gene calls are TRBV4-2 and TRBJ1-1; weak D call: TRBD1 (5 bases). V dropped 4 bases and J dropped 1 base, with 13 bases sitting between them. The CDR3 contains 15 residues. Germline CDR1 LGHNA, CDR2 YNFKEQ. The DNA of the CDR3 is TGTGCCAGCAGCCCAAGGAGGGGAGGGAACACTGAAGCTTTCTTT. Encoded protein: CASSPRRGGNTEAFF.

This clonotype was picked up one time. A read error is possible here, since a much larger clone lies one base away. This chain connects TRBV5-1 to TRBJ1-2; tentative D call: TRBD1 (6 bases). This CDR3 spans 12 amino acids. Germline V gene data show CDR1 as SGHRS and CDR2 as YFSETQ. The CDR3 reads CASSEGGYGNTF. In DNA form, the CDR3 reads TGCGCCAGCAGCGAGGGGGGCTATGGCAACACCTTC.

This chain links TRBV6-5 with TRBJ2-3; 9 bases align to TRBD2. V was clipped by 6 bases and J by 1 base; unmatched bases: 5. The germline V gene has CDR1 MNHEY and CDR2 SVGAGI. This CDR3 spans 15 amino acids. CDR3 coding DNA: TGTGCCAGCAGACGGGCTAGCGGGGGCACAGATACGCAGTATTTT. Amino acid sequence: CASRRASGGTDTQYF.

The rearrangement uses TRBV20-1 and TRBJ2-7; 13 bases are a match to TRBD2. The V segment lost 4 bases and the J segment 3 bases; nucleotides outside the gene matches: 18. CDR3 length: 19 residues. Germline V gene sequence: CDR1 DFQATT, CDR2 SNEGSKA (reference sequence). CDR3 sequence: CSATLAGGLNSSLLYEQYF. CDR3 sequence (DNA): TGCAGTGCTACACTAGCGGGAGGGCTTAATTCTAGTCTGCTCTACGAGCAGTACTTC.

This clonotype has ten or more counts. The V call is TRBV5-1, the J call TRBJ1-2; D not resolved. The CDR3 has 13 residues. Germline V gene sequence: CDR1 SGHRS, CDR2 YFSETQ. V gave up 2 bases and J gave up 0 bases, with 5 bases separating them. CDR3 protein: CASSLNTNYGYTF. CDR3 nucleotides: TGCGCCAGCAGCTTAAATACTAACTATGGCTACACCTTC. Full variable domain (remainder filled in from reference TRBV5-1 and TRBJ1-2): KAGVTQTPRYLIKTRGQQVTLSCSPISGHRSVSWYQQTPGQGLQFLFEYFSETQRNKGNFPGRFSGRQFSNSRSEMNVSTLELGDSALYLCASSLNTNYGYTFGSGTRLTVV.

This clonotype was found a few times. The chain combines TRBV4-1 with TRBJ2-7; 10 positions match TRBD1. The CDR3 covers 19 residues. The V segment lost 1 base and the J segment 0 bases; nucleotides outside the gene matches: 12. Per germline, CDR1 MGHRA and CDR2 YSYEKL. This CDR3 reads CASSQGGGQGISSSYEQYF. The CDR3 nucleotides read TGCGCCAGCAGCCAAGGGGGGGGACAGGGGATCTCCAGCTCCTACGAGCAGTACTTC.

A note on this clonotype: Since a much larger clone is just one base distant, this may be a read error. This sequence joins TRBV6-2 or TRBV6-3 and TRBJ2-3, with D perhaps TRBD2 (5 bases). The CDR3 is 14 residues long. The germline CDR1 and CDR2 sequences are MNHEY and SVGEGT. V lost 4 bases and J lost 1, with 9 bases in between. The CDR3 bases are TGTGCCAGCAGTTTCGCGAGGGGCACAGATACGCAGTATTTT. Its translation: CASSFARGTDTQYF.